This TCR beta chain comes out of a study of T cell responses to AZD1222 COVID-19 vaccine. CDR1 and CDR2 from the germline V gene are LGHDT and YNNKEL (reference sequence). V was pared by 0 bases and J by 2 bases, with 8 bases between. This CDR3 is built from 14 residues. Method: immunoSEQ multiplex PCR; TCRdb's copy keeps in-frame clones and lacks some. The sample lists about 210,000 clones, about 94% occurring once. This chain links TRBV3-1 (or the pseudogene TRBV3-2) with TRBJ2-7; D ambiguous. The sequenced sample was peripheral blood, obtained 28 days after the second dose of the MenACWY control vaccine. This receptor was obtained from an adult who received the MenACWY meningococcal vaccine as a control. CDR3 bases: TGTGCCAGCAGCCAAGATCTTTTGGCCTACGAGCAGTACTTC. Translating gives CASSQDLLAYEQYF.